This T cell receptor beta chain was sequenced in a study of blood T cell dynamics during melanoma immunotherapy. Findings of the study overall: At W3, later disease-control patients showed bifurcated PBMC repertoire changes, unlike progressors.

Time point: pre-treatment baseline. DNA loading was fixed at roughly 360 ng for all bulk PBMC samples. TCRdb keeps only in-frame clones here, not all; method: immunoSEQ multiplex PCR. The repertoire holds roughly 22,000 clones, about 83% seen once, with roughly 4.6% in the top ten. The germline CDR1 and CDR2 sequences are SGHDT and YYEEEE. The CDR3 sequence is 16 residues long. V was cut by 3 bases and J by 4 bases, with 19 bases left in between. Points on this clone: Its antigen is not identified.

This clonotype originated in a human donor with melanoma. The chain is built from TRBV5-6 and TRBJ1-1; TRBD1 might be the D (5 bases). The sample consisted of blood, taken from a patient treated with checkpoint blockade. This CDR3 reads CASSYPGTEDRTEAFF. CDR3 bases: TGTGCCAGCAGCTACCCCGGGACGGAGGATCGCACTGAAGCTTTCTTT.